This T cell receptor (beta chain) came from a study of regulatory T cells in long-lasting Graves disease. About the research overall: The antithyroid drugs taken by newly diagnosed Graves' patients had been used for under 3 months.

The CDR3 length is 20 residues. Trimming took off 3 bases at V and 7 bases at J, with 31 bases between the two ends. Notes on this clonotype: Its antigen is currently unknown.

The authors built TCR beta libraries using iRepertoire HTBI primers and Arm-PCR of CDR3 regions. TCRdb reprocessed the multiplex PCR reads with MiXCR, giving one entry per CDR3 protein. The data show roughly 500,000 distinct CDR3 sequences, with approximately 15% seen just once and approximately 9.3% held by the top ten. Study-wide results and limits: No thyroid tissue was studied; the work used peripheral blood only. Persistent patients shared some 2,500 public clonotypes among themselves. Newly diagnosed patients shared fewer, at some 970. Persistent Graves' patients showed less TCR diversity than newly diagnosed ones.

Stated time point: newly diagnosed GD, antithyroid drugs for less than 3 months. Preparation of the TCR library used RNA extracted from PBMCs. A further study also used this sample, focusing on T cells in Graves' hyperthyroidism and ophthalmopathy.

The source of this sequence is a man younger than 40 with Graves disease. The chain couples TRBV12-3 or TRBV12-4 to TRBJ2-4, with D possibly TRBD1 on 6 matching bases. The sample was peripheral blood mononuclear cells (PBMCs), taken at new diagnosis, from a patient treated with antithyroid drugs. The CDR3 protein is CASSFSVGPPYGGANNIQYF. DNA of the CDR3: TGTGCCAGCAGTTTTTCCGTGGGTCCCCCCTATGGGGGCGCGAATAACATTCAGTACTTC.